Listed here are 25 T cell receptor beta chains from one sample, sequenced in a study of tumor and adjacent non-tumor tissue in lung cancer. RNA was extracted from bulk tissue without any cell sorting. This non-tumor lung sample came from over 3 cm beyond the tumor edge. TCRbeta libraries were built with three rounds of nested PCR, modified from ARM-PCR. TCRdb itself ran the multiplex PCR reads through MiXCR, one entry per CDR3 protein. The table has under 85,000 distinct CDR3 sequences, 76% seen once. Sequenced material: distant non-tumor lung tissue. The origin of the receptors is a man aged 65-85 years with non-small cell lung cancer.

On this clonotype itself: Compared with germline, one end of the junction differs, possibly owing to a read error. The chain is built from TRBV10-3 and TRBJ1-1; D is uncertain. CDR1 and CDR2 (germline): ENHRY, SYGVKD. This CDR3 spans 15 amino acids. CDR3 loop: CAISAKTWSDTESFF. The CDR3 nucleotides read TGTGCCATCAGTGCAAAGACATGGAGTGACACTGAATCTTTCTTT.

The rearrangement joins TRBV4-2 to TRBJ2-3; D possibly matches TRBD1 or TRBD2 (5 bases each). The germline gives CDR1 LGHNA, CDR2 YNFKEQ. V was cut by 9 bases and J by 3 bases, with 16 bases left in between. The length of the CDR3 is 14 residues. The CDR3 sequence: CASSRGAATDTQYF. In DNA form, the CDR3 reads TGTGCCAGTTCGAGAGGGGCCGCGACAGATACGCAGTATTTT.

A note on this clonotype: The junction does not match germline at one end; this may be a read error. The chain employs TRBV5-6 and TRBJ1-4; 10 nucleotides align to TRBD1. The CDR3 sequence is 14 residues long. Germline loops: CDR1 SGHDT, CDR2 YYEEEE. Written as DNA, the CDR3 is TGTGCCAGCAGTCACGGACAGGGGGGTGAAAAACTGTTGTTT. Protein sequence: CASSHGQGGEKLLF.

About this clonotype: The junction does not match germline at one end; this may be a read error. The chain couples TRBV20-1 to TRBJ2-2; D not resolved. The CDR3 runs to 14 residues. Germline lookup yields CDR1 DFQATT and CDR2 SNEGSKA (reference sequence). As DNA, the CDR3 is TGCAGTACGTTAACGGCCCTAAACACCGGAGAGCTGTTATTT. Amino acids: CSTLTALNTGELLF.

V usage is TRBV12-3 or TRBV12-4 and J usage is TRBJ2-1, with D possibly being TRBD2 (5 bases). V was shortened by 5 bases and J by 0 bases, with 23 bases between the two germline ends. The CDR3 spans 19 residues. The CDR3 DNA sequence: TGTGCCAGCAGTGGAGCGGACCCTCACTTCACCAGCTCCTACAATGAGCAGTTCTTC. Protein: CASSGADPHFTSSYNEQFF.

Regarding this clonotype: A much larger clone lies one base from this, so it may be a read error. The chain employs TRBV6-1 and TRBJ2-7; D may be TRBD1 (6 bases). Germline lookup yields CDR1 MNHNS and CDR2 SASEGT. The CDR3 spans 14 residues. Trimming stripped 7 bases from V and 2 bases from J, with 15 bases between. The CDR3 DNA is TGTGCCAGCACTGATACCAGGGGTCCCTACGAGCAGTACTTC. Translation: CASTDTRGPYEQYF.

About this clonotype itself: A read error may produce the germline difference seen at one junction end. The chain has TRBV5-4 and TRBJ2-2; D is undetermined. Germline lookup yields CDR1 SGHNT and CDR2 YYREEE (reference sequence). CDR3 length: 12 residues. The CDR3 sequence is CYSSSDTVELFF. In DNA, the CDR3 is TGTTACAGCAGCTCAGACACCGTGGAGCTGTTTTTT.

This clonotype was picked up many times. This chain uses TRBV28 with TRBJ2-3, with 8 positions matching TRBD1. V trimming: 3 bases; J trimming: 1 base; junction bases outside the gene matches: 6. The CDR3 extends over 16 amino acids. Germline V gives CDR1 MDHEN, CDR2 SYDVKM. The CDR3 region is CASSLTETGGTDTQYF. The CDR3 nucleotides are TGTGCCAGCAGTTTGACAGAGACAGGGGGCACAGATACGCAGTATTTT.

In its sample, this clonotype was seen a few times. One end of the junction is discordant with germline, which a read error may explain. The J gene is TRBJ1-2, the V gene TRBV4-3, with 8 bases matching TRBD1. The germline V gene has CDR1 LGHNA and CDR2 YSLEER. The CDR3 is made up of 13 amino acids. CDR3 DNA: TGCGCCAGAAGCCAAGAGACAGGGGATGGCTACGCCTTC. Its protein product is CARSQETGDGYAF.

The chain combines TRBV6-5 with TRBJ2-2; 7 bases line up with TRBD2. The V and J ends lost 6 bases and 4 bases, in that order; junction bases with no gene match: 14. Germline assignment: CDR1 MNHEY and CDR2 SVGAGI. There are 17 residues in the CDR3. Written as DNA, the CDR3 is TGTGCCAGCAGAGGACTAGTGGGGACCTGTAGCACCGGGGAGCTGTTTTTT. It encodes CASRGLVGTCSTGELFF.

Remarks on this clonotype: At one end the junction does not follow the germline gene, possibly because of a read error. The CDR3 loop is CASCLELSGGLGDTQHF. CDR3 bases: TGTGCCAGCTGCTTAGAGCTTAGCGGCGGGCTTGGGGATACGCAGCATTTT. This chain joins TRBV11-2 and TRBJ2-3; D remains ambiguous. The J call could be wrong; TRBJ1-5 is a better fit for the DNA end. This CDR3 has 17 amino acids. Germline lookup yields CDR1 SGHAT and CDR2 FQNNGV.

As for this clonotype: Relative to the germline gene, one junction end is altered; a read error may explain this. V and J are TRBV11-2 and TRBJ2-2, with 7 bases identical to TRBD1. The length of the CDR3 is 16 residues. Germline CDR1 SGHAT, CDR2 FQNNGV. CDR3: CPSSLVGTGAAGDLFF. As DNA, the CDR3 is TGTCCCAGCAGCTTAGTGGGCACAGGGGCTGCCGGGGATCTGTTTTTT.

In the case of this clonotype: Relative to the germline gene, one junction end is altered; a read error may explain this. This sequence joins TRBV7-3 and TRBJ2-5; the D is unclear. This CDR3 is 15 amino acids long. Looked up from germline, CDR1 is SGHTA and CDR2 is FQGTGA. CDR3 loop: CDSSLIGNPQETQYF. The CDR3 DNA sequence: TGTGACAGCAGCTTAATCGGAAACCCCCAAGAGACACAGTACTTC.

This clonotype was observed once. V and J are TRBV18 and TRBJ1-1; TRBD1 matches at 9 bases. CDR3 length: 14 amino acids. The germline V gene has CDR1 KGHSH and CDR2 LQKENI. J lost 6 bases, V lost 3 bases, and 5 bases had no gene match. The CDR3 nucleotides read TGTGCCAGCTCACCGGCACAGGGGGCCTCTGAAGCTTTCTTT. Its translation: CASSPAQGASEAFF.

On this clonotype: The CDR3 ends on some other residue instead of the conserved phenylalanine or tryptophan, so this is likely a read error. This chain connects TRBV6-2 or TRBV6-3 to TRBJ2-5, with TRBD1 matching over 7 bases. Germline trimming cut 7 bases from V and 0 bases from J; bases unmatched to any gene: 11. The V gene's germline CDR1 is MNHEY and CDR2 SVGEGT. The CDR3 sequence is 16 residues long. As DNA, the CDR3 is TGTGCCAGCATCAAACAGGGGTCAACTGACCAAGAGACCCAGTACCTC. It yields the protein CASIKQGSTDQETQYL.

J is TRBJ2-3 and V is TRBV5-1, with D possibly being TRBD2 (5 bases). With 5 bases removed from V and 2 bases from J, the gap between germline ends came to 12 bases. The CDR3 has 14 amino acids. Germline loops: CDR1 SGHRS, CDR2 YFSETQ. The CDR3 protein is CASRSGPSTDTQYF. DNA of the CDR3: TGCGCCAGCAGGAGCGGACCTTCCACAGATACGCAGTATTTT.

In this sample, this clonotype is medium-sized. The V call is TRBV29-1, the J call TRBJ1-1; D is uncertain. CDR3 length: 15 amino acids. V lost 6 bases, J lost 1 base, and 18 bases lay in between. Looked up from germline, CDR1 is SQVTM and CDR2 is ANQGSEA. The CDR3 here is CSVDTLQAANTEAFF. The CDR3 DNA follows: TGCAGCGTCGACACCTTGCAGGCAGCGAACACTGAAGCTTTCTTT.

Written as DNA, the CDR3 is TGTGCCGCATCCCCAGGGACTAGCGGTACCTACGAGCAGTACTTC. It encodes CAASPGTSGTYEQYF. The rearrangement uses TRBV19 and TRBJ2-7; 11 nucleotides align to TRBD2. Germline lookup yields CDR1 LNHDA and CDR2 SQIVND (reference sequence). The CDR3 runs to 15 residues. The ends lost 11 bases at V and 2 bases at J; junction bases unmatched: 11.

About this clonotype itself: An end of the junction does not agree with germline; a read error may underlie this. This chain links TRBV6-2 or TRBV6-3 with TRBJ1-4; D remains unclear. CDR3 length equals 15 residues. The germline V gene encodes CDR1 MNHEY and CDR2 SVGEGT. Here the CDR3 reads CASSYSHLKDEKPFF. The CDR3 bases are TGTGCCAGCAGTTACTCCCATCTGAAAGATGAAAAACCGTTTTTT.

As regards this clonotype: The junction departs from germline at one end; a sequencing error may be responsible. This rearrangement joins TRBV6-6 to TRBJ2-3; D is unresolved. CDR1 and CDR2 from the germline V gene are MNHNY and SVGAGI (reference sequence). There are 14 residues in the CDR3. CDR3 protein: CTSSLRSVADTQYF. DNA of the CDR3: TGTACCAGCAGCCTACGTAGTGTGGCAGATACGCAGTATTTT.

Concerning this clonotype itself: Because it lacks the conserved phenylalanine or tryptophan at the end, this CDR3 is likely a read error. The rearrangement uses TRBV11-2 and TRBJ1-1; D is uncertain. Germline CDR1 reads SGHAT; CDR2 reads FQNNGV. This CDR3 has 15 residues. Here the CDR3 reads CASSFANSRNTEAFL. The CDR3 DNA reads as TGTGCCAGTAGCTTCGCTAATTCAAGGAACACTGAAGCTTTCTTA.

In regard to this clonotype: Since the CDR3 does not end with the conserved phenylalanine or tryptophan, this likely comes from a read error. This chain joins TRBV6-2 or TRBV6-3 and TRBJ2-1; no firm D call. V was clipped by 7 bases and J by 4 bases, with 11 bases between them. CDR3 length: 13 residues. Per the germline V gene, CDR1 is MNHEY and CDR2 is SVGEGT. In DNA form, the CDR3 reads TGTGCCAGCAACAGAGGCGCTTACAATGAGCAGTTCCTC. Residues: CASNRGAYNEQFL.

V and J are TRBV4-1 and TRBJ2-2; D is ambiguous. Germline V gene sequence: CDR1 MGHRA, CDR2 YSYEKL. The ends were cut back, 3 bases at V and 13 bases at J, with 9 bases in the middle. The CDR3 runs 11 residues. CDR3 loop: CASSHGWGLFF. The CDR3 region has the DNA TGCGCCAGCAGCCACGGCTGGGGGCTGTTTTTT.

Notes on this clonotype: The germline gene is not matched at one end of the junction; a read error may be the cause. CDR3 amino acids: CARSQTGAKKIQYF. The CDR3 DNA follows: TGCGCCAGAAGCCAGACAGGTGCCAAAAAAATTCAGTACTTC. V gene TRBV4-3 combines with J gene TRBJ2-4; a weak D match, TRBD1 (6 bases). The V gene's germline CDR1 is LGHNA and CDR2 YSLEER. The CDR3 totals 14 residues.

Comment on this clonotype: The junction departs from the called germline gene at one end, perhaps through a read error. The rearrangement links TRBV4-1 to TRBJ1-1; D possibly corresponds to TRBD1 (5 bases). CDR1 and CDR2 (germline): MGHRA, YSYEKL. There are 15 residues in the CDR3. The CDR3 sequence: CASSRTPGSNTEASF. As DNA, the CDR3 is TGCGCCAGTAGCCGAACACCAGGGTCGAACACTGAAGCTTCCTTT.